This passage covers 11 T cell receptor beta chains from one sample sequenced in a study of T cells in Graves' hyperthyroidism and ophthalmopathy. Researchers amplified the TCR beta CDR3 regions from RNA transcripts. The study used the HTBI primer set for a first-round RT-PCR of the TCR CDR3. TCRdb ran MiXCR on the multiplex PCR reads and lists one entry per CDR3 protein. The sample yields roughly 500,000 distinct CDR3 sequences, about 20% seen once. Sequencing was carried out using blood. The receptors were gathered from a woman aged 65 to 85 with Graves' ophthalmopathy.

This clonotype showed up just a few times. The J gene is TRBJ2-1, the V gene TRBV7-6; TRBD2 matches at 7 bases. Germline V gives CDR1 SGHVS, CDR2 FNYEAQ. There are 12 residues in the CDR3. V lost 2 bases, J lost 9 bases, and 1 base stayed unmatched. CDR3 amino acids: CASSLTGGEQFF. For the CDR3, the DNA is TGTGCCAGCAGCTTAACGGGAGGTGAGCAGTTCTTC.

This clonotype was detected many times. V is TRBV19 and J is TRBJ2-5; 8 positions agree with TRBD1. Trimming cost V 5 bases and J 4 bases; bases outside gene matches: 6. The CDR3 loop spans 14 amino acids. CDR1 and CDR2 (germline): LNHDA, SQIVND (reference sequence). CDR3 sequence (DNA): TGTGCCAGTAGTCCGGACAGGGATGGAGAGACCCAGTACTTC. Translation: CASSPDRDGETQYF. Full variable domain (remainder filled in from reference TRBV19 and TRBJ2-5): DGGITQSPKYLFRKEGQNVTLSCEQNLNHDAMYWYRQDPGQGLRLIYYSQIVNDFQKGDIAEGYSVSREKKESFPLTVTSAQKNPTAFYLCASSPDRDGETQYFGPGTRLLVL.

The DNA for the CDR3 is TGTGCCAGCACCCCGTCGGGGGATCAGCCCCAGCATTTT. It is translated as CASTPSGDQPQHF. V usage is TRBV27 and J usage is TRBJ1-5; a weak D match, TRBD1 (5 bases). Trimming stripped 7 bases from V and 5 bases from J, with 12 bases between. The CDR3 consists of 13 residues. Germline CDR1 reads MNHEY; CDR2 reads SMNVEV (reference sequence).

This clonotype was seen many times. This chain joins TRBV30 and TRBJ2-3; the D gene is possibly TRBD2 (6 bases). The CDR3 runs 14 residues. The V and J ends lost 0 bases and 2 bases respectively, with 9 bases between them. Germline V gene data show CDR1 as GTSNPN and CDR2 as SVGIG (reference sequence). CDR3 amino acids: CAWSVGLNTDTQYF. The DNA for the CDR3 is TGTGCCTGGAGTGTGGGACTTAACACAGATACGCAGTATTTT.

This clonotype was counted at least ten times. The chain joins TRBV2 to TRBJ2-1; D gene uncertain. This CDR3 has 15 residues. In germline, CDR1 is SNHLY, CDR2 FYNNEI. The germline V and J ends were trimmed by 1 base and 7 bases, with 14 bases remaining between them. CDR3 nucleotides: TGTGCCAGCAGTGAAGGGGGTGCGGCCCTGAATGAGCAGTTCTTC. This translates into CASSEGGAALNEQFF.

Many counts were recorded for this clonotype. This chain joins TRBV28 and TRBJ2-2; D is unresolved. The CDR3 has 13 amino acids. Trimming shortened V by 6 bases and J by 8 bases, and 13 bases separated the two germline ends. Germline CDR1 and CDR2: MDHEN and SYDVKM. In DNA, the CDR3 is TGTGCCAGCAGACCTCTGCGTTGGGGGGAGCTGTTTTTT. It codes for CASRPLRWGELFF.

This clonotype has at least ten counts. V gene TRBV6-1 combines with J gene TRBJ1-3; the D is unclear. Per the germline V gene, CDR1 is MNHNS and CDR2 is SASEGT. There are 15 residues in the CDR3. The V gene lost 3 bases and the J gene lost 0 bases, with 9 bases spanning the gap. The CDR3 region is CASSEEPSSGNTIYF. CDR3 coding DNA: TGTGCCAGCAGTGAGGAACCCAGCTCTGGAAACACCATATATTTT.

CDR3 protein: CASSYGRVFGKLFF. The CDR3 DNA sequence: TGTGCCAGCAGTTACGGCAGGGTATTTGGAAAACTGTTTTTT. The chain joins TRBV6-6 to TRBJ1-4; perhaps TRBD1 as D (5 bases). V was clipped by 2 bases and J by 10 bases, with 14 bases between them. Germline values: CDR1 MNHNY, CDR2 SVGAGI (reference sequence). The length of the CDR3 is 14 residues.

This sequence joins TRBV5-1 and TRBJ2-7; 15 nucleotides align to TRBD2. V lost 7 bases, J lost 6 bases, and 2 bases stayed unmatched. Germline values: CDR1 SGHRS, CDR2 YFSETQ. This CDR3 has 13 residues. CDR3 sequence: CASGLAGGPEQYF. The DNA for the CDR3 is TGCGCCAGCGGACTAGCGGGAGGGCCCGAGCAGTACTTC.

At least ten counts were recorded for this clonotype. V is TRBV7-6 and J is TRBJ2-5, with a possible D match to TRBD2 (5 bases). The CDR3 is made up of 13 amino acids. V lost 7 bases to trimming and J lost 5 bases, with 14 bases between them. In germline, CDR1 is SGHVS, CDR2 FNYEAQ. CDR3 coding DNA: TGTGCCAGCACCTCCCCCCCGGGGGAGACCCAGTACTTC. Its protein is CASTSPPGETQYF.

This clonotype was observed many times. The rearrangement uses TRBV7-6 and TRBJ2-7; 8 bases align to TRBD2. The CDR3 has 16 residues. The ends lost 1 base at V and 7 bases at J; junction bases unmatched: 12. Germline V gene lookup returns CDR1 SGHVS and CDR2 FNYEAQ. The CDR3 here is CASSLDPGTRVQEQYF. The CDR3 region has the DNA TGTGCCAGCAGCTTAGATCCTGGGACTAGAGTACAAGAGCAGTACTTC.